A single sample is the source of the 14 T cell receptor beta chains below, sequenced in a study of blood T cell repertoires in COVID-19 (dated by TCRdb to 2018 to 2020). The library was made by the immunoSEQ multiplex PCR assay. This immuneACCESS table, as held by TCRdb, lists in-frame sequences with V and J called but not all clones. Of the missing ones, under half trace to an unresolved V gene in checked studies; the others have no known cause. The sample has 300,000 to 400,000 clones on record, 85% to 95% of them singletons. The top ten constitute less than 4% of the sample. The sample consisted of PBMCs or T cells enriched from blood (not recorded which). The origin of the receptors is a woman in her thirties who had been exposed to COVID-19.

The V call is TRBV5-6, the J call TRBJ2-1; a weak D match, TRBD1 (5 bases). The V gene's germline CDR1 is SGHDT and CDR2 YYEEEE. Trimming removed 4 bases from V and 0 bases from J, with 8 bases in between. CDR3 length: 14 amino acids. The DNA for the CDR3 is TGTGCCAGCAGCGACAGCTACTCCTACAATGAGCAGTTCTTC. This sequence encodes CASSDSYSYNEQFF.

The rearrangement links TRBV4-3 to TRBJ1-1; TRBD1 might be the D (5 bases). V shed 2 bases and J shed 4 bases, with 14 bases lying between them. The CDR3 loop spans 15 amino acids. Germline values: CDR1 LGHNA, CDR2 YSLEER. The CDR3 protein is CASSQPPRGGTEAFF. CDR3 nucleotides: TGCGCCAGCAGCCAACCCCCGCGGGGGGGCACTGAAGCTTTCTTT.

This clone has just one count. The CDR3 DNA reads as TGTGCCAGCAGCGAGCGACTAGCGGGCACCTACAATGAGCAGTTCTTC. Amino acids: CASSERLAGTYNEQFF. The V and J genes are TRBV7-9 and TRBJ2-1, with TRBD2 matching over 10 bases. The ends lost 5 bases at V and 2 bases at J; junction bases unmatched: 6. The CDR3 is 16 amino acids. Germline V gives CDR1 SEHNR, CDR2 FQNEAQ (reference sequence).

V and J are TRBV6-5 and TRBJ1-1; D might be TRBD1 (5 bases). Trimming shortened V by 6 bases and J by 7 bases, and 18 bases separated the two germline ends. Germline CDR1 MNHEY, CDR2 SVGAGI. The CDR3 is 14 amino acids. CDR3 sequence: CASSQDILKDEAFF. The CDR3, as DNA: TGTGCCAGCAGCCAGGACATACTAAAAGATGAAGCTTTCTTT.

The V call is TRBV10-3, the J call TRBJ1-5; D is unresolved. The CDR3 loop spans 13 amino acids. The germline V gene has CDR1 ENHRY and CDR2 SYGVKD. V was clipped by 3 bases and J by 5 bases, with 8 bases between them. CDR3 protein: CAISDYSHQPQHF. The CDR3 DNA is TGTGCCATCAGTGACTACAGCCATCAGCCCCAGCATTTT.

This chain uses TRBV27 with TRBJ2-7; D might be TRBD1 (5 bases). CDR3 length: 13 amino acids. In germline, CDR1 is MNHEY, CDR2 SMNVEV (reference sequence). V shed 2 bases and J shed 2 bases, with 7 bases lying between them. CDR3 in DNA: TGTGCCAGCAGTTTACGGACACCCTACGAGCAGTACTTC. Protein: CASSLRTPYEQYF.

The rearrangement joins TRBV19 to TRBJ1-5; D perhaps matches TRBD1 (6 bases). Germline values: CDR1 LNHDA, CDR2 SQIVND (reference sequence). CDR3 length: 15 amino acids. Deletions cut 7 bases from V and 1 base from J, with 14 bases between. In DNA, the CDR3 is TGTGCCAGTACCCTTGGGGGGGCCAGCAATCAGCCCCAGCATTTT. As protein: CASTLGGASNQPQHF.

This chain uses TRBV11-2 with TRBJ2-7, with 11 bases that match TRBD1. With V trimmed by 4 bases and J by 3 bases, 2 bases remained unmatched. The CDR3 loop spans 14 amino acids. The germline CDR1 and CDR2 sequences are SGHAT and FQNNGV. Here the CDR3 DNA reads TGTGCCAGCAGCTCGGGACAGGGGGACTACGAGCAGTACTTC. Its translation is CASSSGQGDYEQYF.

The gene calls are TRBV9 and TRBJ2-1; a possible D gene is TRBD2 (6 bases). The V end lost 1 base, the J end lost 8 bases, and 19 bases lay between the germline ends. This CDR3 contains 16 residues. Per the germline V gene, CDR1 is SGDLS and CDR2 is YYNGEE. The CDR3 DNA reads as TGTGCCAGCAGCGTACCCCTCTACGGGGGTTTGGATGAGCAGTTCTTC. It specifies CASSVPLYGGLDEQFF.

This rearrangement joins TRBV21-1 to TRBJ2-3; the table's D gene call, TRBD2, was not cross checked with the DNA. TRBV21-1 represents a pseudogene. The CDR3 contains 16 residues. CDR3: CASSRPSGGVGDTQYF. CDR3 nucleotides: TGTGCCAGCAGCAGACCTAGCGGGGGGGTAGGAGATACGCAGTATTTT.

The chain employs TRBV6-5 and TRBJ2-1, with TRBD2 matching 10 bases. Germline V gene sequence: CDR1 MNHEY, CDR2 SVGAGI. The V segment lost 0 bases and the J segment 7 bases; nucleotides outside the gene matches: 6. CDR3 length: 16 residues. The CDR3 nucleotides read TGTGCCAGCAGTTACTCCGCAGCGGGGGGGCCAAATGAGCAGTTCTTC. Translated, it gives CASSYSAAGGPNEQFF.

V and J are TRBV29-1 and TRBJ2-7, with 7 bases lining up with TRBD2. This CDR3 comprises 16 residues. Germline CDR1 and CDR2: SQVTM and ANQGSEA. J was trimmed by 4 bases and V by 3 bases; bases with no gene match: 15. The DNA of the CDR3 is TGCAGCGTTGATCCTTCGGGGAGGGGAGGTCGTTACGAGCAGTACTTC. Its translation: CSVDPSGRGGRYEQYF.

This clone was picked up one time. This chain uses TRBV3-1 (or the pseudogene TRBV3-2) with TRBJ2-5; 8 nucleotides line up with TRBD2. V shed 5 bases and J 3 bases; nucleotides not matched to a gene: 2. CDR3 length: 13 residues. Looked up from germline, CDR1 is LGHDT and CDR2 is YNNKEL (reference sequence). The CDR3, as DNA: TGTGCCAGCAGCTCAGCGGGAGAAGAGACCCAGTACTTC. Protein: CASSSAGEETQYF.

The chain has TRBV3-1 (or the pseudogene TRBV3-2) and TRBJ1-3; 7 positions agree with TRBD1. The CDR3 has 16 residues. With V trimmed by 6 bases and J by 0 bases, 8 bases remained unmatched. Looked up from germline, CDR1 is LGHDT and CDR2 is YNNKEL (reference sequence). CDR3 DNA: TGTGCCAGCAGTGACCGGACAGGCGGCTCTGGAAACACCATATATTTT. Its protein product is CASSDRTGGSGNTIYF.